The rows below give T cell receptor beta chains drawn from one sample of a study of CD8+CD57+ T cells in acquired aplastic anemia. TCRdb used MiXCR to reprocess the reads, holding one entry per CDR3 protein. The sample lists about 200,000 distinct CDR3 sequences; roughly 60% were seen once. What was sequenced was sorted CD4+, CD8+, or CD8+CD57+ T cells (not recorded which) from PBMCs. The receptors here all came from a human donor with aplastic anemia. The CDR3 runs from the conserved cysteine through the conserved F or W. D genes are given only for firm matches. Clone sizes are given selectively: once, few, many, or a class where the clone is expanded.

V: TRBV12-3/TRBV12-4
D: -
J: TRBJ1-5
size: -
CDR3: CASSPLSGASNQPQHF
DNA: TGTGCCAGCAGTCCATTGTCGGGGGCTAGCAATCAGCCCCAGCATTTT

V: TRBV19
D: -
J: TRBJ2-2
size: -
CDR3: CASSRWLDNTGELFF
DNA: TGTGCCAGTAGTAGGTGGCTGGATAACACCGGGGAGCTGTTTTTT

V: TRBV14
D: TRBD2
J: TRBJ2-7
size: -
CDR3: CASRSTSGGLNTGEQYF
DNA: TGTGCCAGCAGGTCGACTAGCGGGGGGTTGAACACCGGGGAGCAGTACTTC

V: TRBV6-1
D: -
J: TRBJ1-3
size: -
CDR3: CASSQEGGTSGNTIYF
DNA: TGTGCCAGCAGTCAAGAGGGGGGAACCTCGGGAAACACCATATATTTT

V: TRBV7-8
D: -
J: TRBJ2-7
size: -
CDR3: CASSLASATSSYEQYF
DNA: TGTGCCAGCAGCTTAGCATCAGCTACCTCATCCTACGAGCAGTACTTC

V: TRBV20-1
D: TRBD1
J: TRBJ1-1
size: -
CDR3: CSALGDRGPGPGAFF
DNA: TGCAGTGCTCTAGGGGACAGGGGTCCGGGGCCTGGAGCTTTCTTT

V: TRBV10-3
D: TRBD2
J: TRBJ2-1
size: -
CDR3: CAISGGTSGFNEQFF
DNA: TGTGCCATCAGTGGAGGGACTAGCGGGTTCAATGAGCAGTTCTTC

V: TRBV20-1
D: TRBD2
J: TRBJ2-7
size: once
CDR3: CSAREETSPFYEQYF
DNA: TGCAGTGCTAGAGAGGAGACTAGCCCATTCTACGAGCAGTACTTC

V: TRBV6-1
D: TRBD1
J: TRBJ1-4
size: many
CDR3: CASSEGQGFEKLFF
DNA: TGTGCCAGCAGTGAGGGACAGGGTTTTGAAAAACTGTTTTTT

V: TRBV2
D: TRBD2
J: TRBJ2-1
size: -
CDR3: CASIARGGGAHEQFF
DNA: TGTGCCAGCATAGCCCGGGGGGGGGGGGCACATGAGCAGTTCTTC

V: TRBV2
D: -
J: TRBJ2-7
size: few
CDR3: CASWGGGSYEQYF
DNA: TGTGCCAGCTGGGGGGGCGGCTCCTACGAGCAGTACTTC

V: TRBV9
D: TRBD1
J: TRBJ1-2
size: -
CDR3: CASSTRDRLKGVGYGYTF
DNA: TGTGCCAGCAGCACAAGGGACAGGCTGAAGGGTGTAGGCTATGGCTACACCTTC

V: TRBV2
D: -
J: TRBJ2-2
size: -
CDR3: CASSEEETGWMFF
DNA: TGTGCCAGCAGTGAAGAGGAAACAGGGTGGATGTTTTTT

V: TRBV2
D: -
J: TRBJ2-5
size: -
CDR3: CASRPAISQETQYF
DNA: TGTGCCAGCAGGCCAGCAATAAGCCAAGAGACCCAGTACTTC

V: TRBV4-2
D: -
J: TRBJ2-5
size: -
CDR3: CASSQVGVQETQYF
DNA: TGTGCCAGCAGCCAAGTCGGAGTCCAAGAGACCCAGTACTTC

V: TRBV5-1
D: -
J: TRBJ2-3
size: -
CDR3: CASSARIGVTDTQYF
DNA: TGCGCCAGCAGCGCGCGGATTGGGGTTACAGATACGCAGTATTTT

V: TRBV15
D: -
J: TRBJ2-7
size: -
CDR3: CATSATGTVPYEQYF
DNA: TGTGCCACCAGCGCAACCGGGACGGTTCCCTACGAGCAGTACTTC

V: TRBV7-9
D: -
J: TRBJ1-4
size: many
CDR3: CASTSTTGFEKLFF
DNA: TGTGCCAGCACCTCAACCACGGGGTTTGAAAAACTGTTTTTT

V: TRBV7-9
D: -
J: TRBJ2-1
size: few
CDR3: CASSPGRSSYNEQFF
DNA: TGTGCCAGCAGCCCGGGACGGAGCTCCTACAATGAGCAGTTCTTC

V: TRBV24-1
D: TRBD1
J: TRBJ1-3
size: -
CDR3: CANSLAKTGWTGNTIYF
DNA: TGTGCCAACAGCTTAGCCAAGACAGGGTGGACTGGAAACACCATATATTTT

V: TRBV12-3/TRBV12-4
D: -
J: TRBJ1-5
size: -
CDR3: CASSLGFQPQHF
DNA: TGTGCCAGCAGTTTGGGGTTTCAGCCCCAGCATTTT

V: TRBV7-9
D: -
J: TRBJ2-7
size: few
CDR3: CASGVYEQYF
DNA: TGTGCCAGCGGGGTCTACGAGCAGTACTTC

V: TRBV2
D: -
J: TRBJ2-7
size: -
CDR3: CASSEPNGEQYF
DNA: TGTGCCAGCAGTGAACCCAACGGGGAGCAGTACTTC

V: TRBV10-3
D: TRBD2
J: TRBJ2-3
size: -
CDR3: CAISPASGSTDTQYF
DNA: TGTGCCATCAGTCCCGCTAGCGGTAGCACAGATACGCAGTATTTT

V: TRBV7-8
D: -
J: TRBJ2-5
size: many
CDR3: CASSLDPSRETQYF
DNA: TGTGCCAGCAGCTTAGATCCATCCCGGGAGACCCAGTACTTC

V: TRBV10-1
D: TRBD1
J: TRBJ1-1
size: -
CDR3: CASRDSLNTEAFF
DNA: TGTGCCAGCAGGGACAGTTTGAACACTGAAGCTTTCTTT

V: TRBV9
D: -
J: TRBJ2-5
size: -
CDR3: CSSSVRKQGGQETQYF
DNA: TGTTCCAGCAGCGTCCGAAAACAGGGGGGGCAAGAGACCCAGTACTTC

V: TRBV19
D: -
J: TRBJ1-6
size: -
CDR3: CASIGTRVNYNSPLHF
DNA: TGTGCCAGTATTGGTACCAGGGTGAACTATAATTCACCCCTCCACTTT

V: TRBV7-2
D: -
J: TRBJ2-6
size: -
CDR3: CASSSLRRAGASVLTF
DNA: TGTGCCAGCAGCTCTCTGAGGAGGGCCGGGGCCAGCGTCCTGACTTTC

V: TRBV7-8
D: -
J: TRBJ1-3
size: -
CDR3: CASSLVGVSGNTIYF
DNA: TGTGCCAGCAGCTTAGTTGGGGTCTCTGGAAACACCATATATTTT

V: TRBV5-1
D: TRBD1
J: TRBJ1-2
size: few
CDR3: CASSPGQGGGYTF
DNA: TGTGCCAGCAGCCCAGGACAGGGTGGTGGCTACACCTTC

V: TRBV29-1
D: -
J: TRBJ2-7
size: once
CDR3: CSVEAGYEQYF
DNA: TGCAGCGTTGAAGCGGGCTACGAGCAGTACTTC

V: TRBV20-1
D: -
J: TRBJ1-1
size: -
CDR3: CSARDPGSKAFF
DNA: TGCAGTGCTAGAGATCCCGGCTCGAAAGCTTTCTTT

V: TRBV15
D: -
J: TRBJ2-7
size: few
CDR3: CATGVGHEQYF
DNA: TGTGCCACCGGCGTAGGACACGAGCAGTACTTC

V: TRBV4-3
D: -
J: TRBJ1-5
size: -
CDR3: CASSQDRLGGQPQHF
DNA: TGCGCCAGCAGCCAAGATCGGTTGGGGGGCCAGCCCCAGCATTTT

V: TRBV10-2
D: -
J: TRBJ2-7
size: -
CDR3: CASSPGWGSGEQYF
DNA: TGCGCCAGCAGTCCCGGTTGGGGAAGCGGCGAGCAGTACTTC

V: TRBV15
D: TRBD2
J: TRBJ2-5
size: once
CDR3: CATRERTSGGARETQYF
DNA: TGTGCCACCCGAGAGAGGACTAGCGGGGGGGCCCGGGAGACCCAGTACTTC

V: TRBV7-2
D: TRBD1
J: TRBJ1-6
size: -
CDR3: CASSYDSRTGVWSPLHF
DNA: TGTGCCAGCAGTTACGACTCTAGGACAGGGGTGTGGTCACCCCTCCACTTT

V: TRBV7-3
D: -
J: TRBJ2-3
size: -
CDR3: CASSLEAGGDNEQYF
DNA: TGTGCCAGCAGCTTAGAGGCAGGGGGGGACAATGAGCAGTATTTT

V: TRBV4-1
D: TRBD2
J: TRBJ2-5
size: -
CDR3: CASSLSSGGVETQYF
DNA: TGCGCCAGCAGCCTCAGTAGCGGGGGGGTTGAGACCCAGTACTTC

V: TRBV5-1
D: -
J: TRBJ1-1
size: -
CDR3: CASRATGDTEAFF
DNA: TGCGCCAGCAGGGCGACTGGAGACACTGAAGCTTTCTTT

V: TRBV7-3
D: TRBD2
J: TRBJ2-1
size: many
CDR3: CASSLMTSGGSDEQFF
DNA: TGTGCCAGCAGCTTAATGACTAGCGGGGGATCGGATGAGCAGTTCTTC

V: TRBV24-1
D: TRBD2
J: TRBJ2-1
size: few
CDR3: CATSEVAGGYNEQFF
DNA: TGTGCCACCAGTGAAGTAGCGGGAGGGTACAATGAGCAGTTCTTC

V: TRBV20-1
D: TRBD2
J: TRBJ2-3
size: -
CDR3: CSAILAGKPDTQYF
DNA: TGCAGTGCTATCCTAGCGGGAAAACCAGATACGCAGTACTTT

V: TRBV19
D: -
J: TRBJ2-1
size: -
CDR3: CASSENNEQFF
DNA: TGTGCCAGTAGTGAGAACAATGAGCAGTTCTTC

V: TRBV2
D: -
J: TRBJ2-3
size: -
CDR3: CASSEATDTQYF
DNA: TGTGCCAGCAGTGAAGCGACAGATACGCAGTATTTT

V: TRBV3-1
D: -
J: TRBJ2-7
size: -
CDR3: CASSQVDREQYF
DNA: TGTGCCAGCAGCCAGGTTGATCGTGAGCAGTACTTC

V: TRBV19
D: TRBD2
J: TRBJ2-3
size: -
CDR3: CASSTTSGAGTQYF
DNA: TGTGCCAGTAGCACGACTAGCGGGGCTGGGACGCAGTATTTT

V: TRBV20-1
D: TRBD2
J: TRBJ2-7
size: -
CDR3: CSARVGAGVYEQYF
DNA: TGCAGTGCTAGAGTAGGAGCGGGAGTCTACGAGCAGTACTTC

V: TRBV7-2
D: TRBD2
J: TRBJ2-7
size: -
CDR3: CASSFPGLAGGTYEQYF
DNA: TGTGCCAGCAGCTTTCCGGGACTAGCGGGAGGGACCTACGAGCAGTACTTC

V: TRBV7-9
D: TRBD1
J: TRBJ2-5
size: many
CDR3: CASSSLRGDRERRETQYF
DNA: TGTGCCAGCAGCTCGCTTCGTGGGGACAGGGAACGGAGAGAGACCCAGTACTTC

V: TRBV24-1
D: -
J: TRBJ2-3
size: many
CDR3: CATSDLRDTQYF
DNA: TGTGCCACCAGTGATTTGCGCGATACGCAGTATTTT

V: TRBV6-6
D: -
J: TRBJ2-3
size: many
CDR3: CASSLTGSNTQYF
DNA: TGTGCCAGCAGTTTAACAGGTTCAAATACGCAGTATTTT

V: TRBV24-1
D: TRBD1
J: TRBJ1-6
size: once
CDR3: CATSDPGQGFSPLHF
DNA: TGTGCCACCAGTGATCCGGGACAGGGTTTTTCACCCCTCCACTTT